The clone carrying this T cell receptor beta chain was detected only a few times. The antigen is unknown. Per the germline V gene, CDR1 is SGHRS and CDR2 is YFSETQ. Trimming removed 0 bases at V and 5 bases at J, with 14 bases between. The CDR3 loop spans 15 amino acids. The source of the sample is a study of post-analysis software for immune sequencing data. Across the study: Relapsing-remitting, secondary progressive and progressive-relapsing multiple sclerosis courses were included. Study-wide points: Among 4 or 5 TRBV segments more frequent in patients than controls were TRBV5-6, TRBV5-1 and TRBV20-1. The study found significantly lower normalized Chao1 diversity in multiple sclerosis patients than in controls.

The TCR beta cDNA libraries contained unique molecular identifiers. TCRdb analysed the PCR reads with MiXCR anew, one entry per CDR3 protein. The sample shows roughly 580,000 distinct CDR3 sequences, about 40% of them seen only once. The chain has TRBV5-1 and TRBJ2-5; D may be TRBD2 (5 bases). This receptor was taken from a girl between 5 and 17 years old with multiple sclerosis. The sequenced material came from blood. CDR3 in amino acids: CASSLADYPPETQYF. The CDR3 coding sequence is TGCGCCAGCAGCTTGGCTGACTACCCCCCGGAGACCCAGTACTTC. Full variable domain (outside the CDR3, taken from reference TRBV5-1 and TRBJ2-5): KAGVTQTPRYLIKTRGQQVTLSCSPISGHRSVSWYQQTPGQGLQFLFEYFSETQRNKGNFPGRFSGRQFSNSRSEMNVSTLELGDSALYLCASSLADYPPETQYFGPGTRLLVL.